This T cell receptor (beta chain) derives from a study of cytomegalovirus exposure and HLA in healthy donors. Overall study findings and caveats: Analyzed later, association rates of TCRs varied across HLA loci, with DRB1 most and HLA-C fewest. Previously analyzed data showed that most TCR beta V segments were productive at a frequency of about 87% or about 30%. Versus the roughly 640-donor mean, an Asian-associated ancestry cluster reportedly showed fewer N-insertions in a later analysis. Looking again later, the authors saw that most CMV-associated TCR beta chains seemed HLA-restricted.

CDR3 length equals 15 residues. The germline gives CDR1 MNHNS, CDR2 SASEGT. V lost 2 bases and J lost 6, with 16 bases in between. This clone came up a few times. The antigen is undetermined. PCR was performed using 60 Vbeta and 13 Jbeta primers. Here immunoSEQ multiplex PCR was the method, and the copy in TCRdb shows in-frame clones only, minus some. The table lists about 140,000 clones, roughly four fifths of them singletons, with roughly 3.2% in the top ten. The chain couples TRBV6-1 to TRBJ2-5; D possibly corresponds to TRBD2 (5 bases). The sample taken for sequencing was PBMCs. This sequence was found in a man younger than 35 in good health and CMV-seropositive. The CDR3 DNA sequence: TGTGCCAGCAGTGAATCAAAGGGAATCGGGAAGACCCAGTACTTC. Its translation is CASSESKGIGKTQYF.